A selection of T cell receptor beta chains follows, all from one sample in a study of blood T cell repertoires in COVID-19. The protocol was immunoSEQ multiplex PCR, while the TCRdb copy is restricted to in-frame clones and leaves out a portion. This sample has about 330,000 clones; approximately 88% occur once, and the top ten carry 9.9%. Sequenced sample: peripheral blood. These receptors all stem from a man between 25 and 39 years old with COVID-19, enrolled during active disease. Each CDR3 is given with its conserved first and last residue. Fields, in order: clone size, J gene, V gene, D gene, CDR3 DNA, CDR3 protein. The D gene is left open where the match is weak. A row's size may be missing; if present it is once, few, many or a size class.

>NA|TRBJ1-2|TRBV28|NA
TGTGCCAGCAGTTTATCCGGTTATGGCTACACCTTC
CASSLSGYGYTF
>NA|TRBJ2-2|TRBV6-5|TRBD1
TGTGCCAGCACTTGGGGGACAGGGACCGGGGAGCTGTTTTTT
CASTWGTGTGELFF
>NA|TRBJ1-4|TRBV7-8|TRBD1
TGTGCCAGCAGGGGGACAGAAACTAATGAAAAACTGTTTTTT
CASRGTETNEKLFF
>once|TRBJ2-7|TRBV5-6|NA
TGTGCCAGCAGCTCGGGGGAAGTTTTGTTCGCTGGGGACCACGAGCAGTACTTC
CASSSGEVLFAGDHEQYF
>NA|TRBJ2-7|TRBV28|NA
TGTGCCAGCAGTTTATATTCACTAGCCACCTACGAGCAGTACTTC
CASSLYSLATYEQYF
>once|TRBJ2-1|TRBV24-1|TRBD1
TGTGCCACCAGTGACCCGGGACAGGGGACTACGGATGAGCAGTTCTTC
CATSDPGQGTTDEQFF
>NA|TRBJ1-3|TRBV9|NA
TGTGCCAGCAGCGATGACAGGATTTGGCCAAACACCATATATTTT
CASSDDRIWPNTIYF
>NA|TRBJ2-7|TRBV4-1|NA
TGCGCCAGCAGCCAACTCGCCGGGGGGCCGTACGAGCAGTACTTC
CASSQLAGGPYEQYF
>NA|TRBJ2-7|TRBV20-1|TRBD2
TGCAGTGCCAGTTCCTCCGTACTAGCGGGAGGGCACGAGCAGTACTTC
CSASSSVLAGGHEQYF
>NA|TRBJ1-5|TRBV2|TRBD1
TGTGCCAGCAGCCAGGGGGCGGTTCAGCCCCAGCATTTT
CASSQGAVQPQHF
>NA|TRBJ1-2|TRBV6-5|TRBD1
TGTGCCAGCAGTTACTCGAAACAGGGGGAAGTCTATGGCTACACCTTC
CASSYSKQGEVYGYTF
>once|TRBJ2-1|TRBV5-4|NA
TGTGCCAGCAGCTTGGGTTCCAACAATGAGCAGTTCTTC
CASSLGSNNEQFF
>NA|TRBJ2-3|TRBV24-1|TRBD2
TGTGCCACCAGTGATTTAGGGACTAGCGGGTACACAGATACGCAGTATTTT
CATSDLGTSGYTDTQYF
>NA|TRBJ2-3|TRBV18|NA
TGTGCCAGCTCATGGAGGGAGGCCAAGGGGACAGATACGCAGTATTTT
CASSWREAKGTDTQYF